This T cell receptor (beta chain) is drawn from a study of T cell responses to AZD1222 COVID-19 vaccine. Study-wide points: Elevations in Spike-specific TCR breadth and depth followed administration of two AZD1222 doses.

This clone appeared once. The antigen is undetermined. Measured with immunoSEQ multiplex PCR; TCRdb has only the in-frame clones, and not every one. The table includes around 160,000 clones, roughly 86% detected once. Germline CDR1 and CDR2: MNHEY and SVGEGT. With 1 base removed from V and 0 bases from J, the gap between germline ends came to 14 bases. This CDR3 is built from 17 residues. The TCR sequence derives from an adult in good health. The material was peripheral blood, obtained on day 0 of AZD1222 vaccination. This chain links TRBV6-2 or TRBV6-3 with TRBJ2-3, with D maybe TRBD1 (6 bases). CDR3 in DNA: TGTGCCAGCAGTTACTATGCCCCCAGGGGTAGCACAGATACGCAGTATTTT. Its protein is CASSYYAPRGSTDTQYF.